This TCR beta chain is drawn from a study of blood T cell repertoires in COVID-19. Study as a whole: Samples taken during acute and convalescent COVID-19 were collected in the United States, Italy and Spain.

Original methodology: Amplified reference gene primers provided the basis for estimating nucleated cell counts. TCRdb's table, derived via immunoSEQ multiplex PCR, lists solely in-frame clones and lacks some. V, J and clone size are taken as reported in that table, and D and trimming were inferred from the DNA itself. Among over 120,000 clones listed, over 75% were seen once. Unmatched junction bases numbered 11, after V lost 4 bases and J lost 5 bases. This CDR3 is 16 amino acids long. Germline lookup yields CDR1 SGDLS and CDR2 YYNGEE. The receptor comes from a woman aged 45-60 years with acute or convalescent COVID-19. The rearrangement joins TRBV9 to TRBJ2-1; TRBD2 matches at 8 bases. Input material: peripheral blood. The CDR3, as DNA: TGTGCCAGCAGCCCCTCGGGTACTAGCGGTCACAATGAGCAGTTCTTC. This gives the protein CASSPSGTSGHNEQFF.